The clone carrying this T cell receptor (beta chain) is large (0.1 to 1%) by share. The CDR3 consists of 17 residues. Germline CDR1 and CDR2: MNHEY and SVGEGT. With 0 bases removed from V and 1 base from J, the gap between germline ends came to 15 bases. TCRdb reassembled clones from the PCR reads with MiXCR. The sample consists of thousands of clones, roughly a quarter of them appearing once. The sample is drawn from a study of metastatic and nonmetastatic thyroid tumors. Thyroid surgery had not been preceded by any treatment in any patient. Input material: adjacent normal tissue. The rearrangement joins TRBV6-2 or TRBV6-3 to TRBJ1-2; D ambiguous. This receptor was taken from a female donor with papillary thyroid cancer or a benign thyroid nodule (not recorded which). Some clones in this sample may be carry-over from other donors' samples. CDR3 sequence (DNA): TGTGCCAGCAGTTACTCGTCCTGGAGGGATTTTAACTATGGCTACACCTTC. Translating it yields CASSYSSWRDFNYGYTF.